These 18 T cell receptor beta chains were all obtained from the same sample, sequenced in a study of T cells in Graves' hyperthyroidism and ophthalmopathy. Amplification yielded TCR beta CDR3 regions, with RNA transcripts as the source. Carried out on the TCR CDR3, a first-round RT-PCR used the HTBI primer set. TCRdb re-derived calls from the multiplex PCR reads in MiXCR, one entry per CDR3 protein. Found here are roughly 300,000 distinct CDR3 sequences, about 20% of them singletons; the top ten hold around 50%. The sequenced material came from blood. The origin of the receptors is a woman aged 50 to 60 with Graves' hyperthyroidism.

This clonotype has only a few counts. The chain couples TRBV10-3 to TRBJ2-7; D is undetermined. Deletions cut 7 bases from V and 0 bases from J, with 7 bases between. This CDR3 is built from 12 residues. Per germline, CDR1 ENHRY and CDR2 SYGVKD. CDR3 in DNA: TGTGCCATCAAGGGTAGCTCCTACGAGCAGTACTTC. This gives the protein CAIKGSSYEQYF.

CDR3 coding DNA: TGTGCCAGTAGTCTTGGGGGCAGGGCGGGTGAAGCTTTCTTT. Translated, it gives CASSLGGRAGEAFF. The chain employs TRBV19 and TRBJ1-1; D perhaps matches TRBD1 (6 bases). V was shortened by 5 bases and J by 7 bases, with 17 bases between the two germline ends. Germline loops: CDR1 LNHDA, CDR2 SQIVND (reference sequence). The CDR3 has 14 residues.

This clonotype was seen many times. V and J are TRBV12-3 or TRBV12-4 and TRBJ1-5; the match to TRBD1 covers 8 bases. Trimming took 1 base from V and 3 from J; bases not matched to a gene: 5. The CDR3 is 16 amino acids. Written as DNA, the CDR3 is TGTGCCAGCAGTTTAGGGCAGGACAGGGCCAATCAGCCCCAGCATTTT. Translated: CASSLGQDRANQPQHF.

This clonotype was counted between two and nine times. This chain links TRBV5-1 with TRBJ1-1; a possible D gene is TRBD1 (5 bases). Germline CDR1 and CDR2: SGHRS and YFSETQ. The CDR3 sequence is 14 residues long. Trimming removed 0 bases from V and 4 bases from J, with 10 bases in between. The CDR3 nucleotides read TGCGCCAGCAGCTTGGGAGGGGTGTCCACTGAAGCTTTCTTT. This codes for CASSLGGVSTEAFF. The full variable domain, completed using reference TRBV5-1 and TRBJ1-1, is KAGVTQTPRYLIKTRGQQVTLSCSPISGHRSVSWYQQTPGQGLQFLFEYFSETQRNKGNFPGRFSGRQFSNSRSEMNVSTLELGDSALYLCASSLGGVSTEAFFGQGTRLTVV.

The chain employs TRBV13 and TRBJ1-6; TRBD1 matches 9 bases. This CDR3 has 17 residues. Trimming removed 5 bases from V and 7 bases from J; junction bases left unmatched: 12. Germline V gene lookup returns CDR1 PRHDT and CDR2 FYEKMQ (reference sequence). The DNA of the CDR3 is TGTGCCAGCAGCAGTCGGGGGGGACAGGGATTGAATTCACCCCTCCACTTT. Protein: CASSSRGGQGLNSPLHF. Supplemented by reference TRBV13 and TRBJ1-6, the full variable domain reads AAGVIQSPRHLIKEKRETATLKCYPIPRHDTVYWYQQGPGQDPQFLISFYEKMQSDKGSIPDRFSAQQFSDYHSELNMSSLELGDSALYFCASSSRGGQGLNSPLHFGNGTRLTVT.

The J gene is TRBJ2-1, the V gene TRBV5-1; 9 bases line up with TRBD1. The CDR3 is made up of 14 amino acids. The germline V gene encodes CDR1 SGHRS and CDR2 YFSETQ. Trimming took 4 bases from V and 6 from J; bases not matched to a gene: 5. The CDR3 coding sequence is TGCGCCAGCAGCCCGGGACAGGGTATCAATGAGCAGTTCTTC. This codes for CASSPGQGINEQFF.

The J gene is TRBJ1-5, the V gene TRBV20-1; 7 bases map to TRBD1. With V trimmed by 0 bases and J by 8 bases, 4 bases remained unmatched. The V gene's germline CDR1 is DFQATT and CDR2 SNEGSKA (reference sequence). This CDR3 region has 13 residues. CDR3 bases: TGCAGTGCTAGAGAGCTACAGGGGAAGCCCCAGCATTTT. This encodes CSARELQGKPQHF.

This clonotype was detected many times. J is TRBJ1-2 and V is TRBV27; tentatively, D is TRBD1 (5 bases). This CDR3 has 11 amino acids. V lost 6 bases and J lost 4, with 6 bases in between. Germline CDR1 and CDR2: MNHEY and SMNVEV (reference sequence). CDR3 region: CASRDSYGYTF. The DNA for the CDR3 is TGTGCCAGCAGAGACAGCTATGGCTACACCTTC.

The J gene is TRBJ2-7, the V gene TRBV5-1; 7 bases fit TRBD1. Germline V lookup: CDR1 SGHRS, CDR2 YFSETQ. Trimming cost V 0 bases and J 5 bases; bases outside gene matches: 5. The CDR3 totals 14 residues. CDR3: CASSLVGGLDEQYF. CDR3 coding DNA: TGCGCCAGCAGCTTGGTAGGGGGCTTGGACGAGCAGTACTTC.

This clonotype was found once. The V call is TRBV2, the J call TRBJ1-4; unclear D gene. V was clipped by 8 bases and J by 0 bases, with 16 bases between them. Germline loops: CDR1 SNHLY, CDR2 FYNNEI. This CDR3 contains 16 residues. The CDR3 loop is CASSGRPSATNEKLFF. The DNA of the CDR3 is TGTGCCAGCTCGGGCAGGCCCTCTGCAACTAATGAAAAACTGTTTTTT.

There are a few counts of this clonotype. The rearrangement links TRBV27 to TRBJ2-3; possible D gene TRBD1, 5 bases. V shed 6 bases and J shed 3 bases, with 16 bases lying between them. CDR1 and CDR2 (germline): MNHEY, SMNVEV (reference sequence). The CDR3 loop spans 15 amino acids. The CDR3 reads CASRTPLQGTDTQYF. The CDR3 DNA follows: TGTGCCAGCAGGACCCCGCTGCAGGGAACAGATACGCAGTATTTT.

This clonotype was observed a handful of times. CDR3 nucleotides: TGTGCCAGTAGTATAGACAGGACGGATGCAACTAATGAAAAACTGTTTTTT. It codes for CASSIDRTDATNEKLFF. This rearrangement joins TRBV19 to TRBJ1-4; D not certain. The CDR3 runs to 17 residues. Germline V CDR1 and CDR2: LNHDA, SQIVND (reference sequence). The ends were cut back, 0 bases at V and 0 bases at J, with 11 bases in the middle.

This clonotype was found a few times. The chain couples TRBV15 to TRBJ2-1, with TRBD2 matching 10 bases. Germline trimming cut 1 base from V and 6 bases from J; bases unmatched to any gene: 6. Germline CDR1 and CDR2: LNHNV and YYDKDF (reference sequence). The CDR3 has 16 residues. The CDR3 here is CATSRVRASGGNEQFF. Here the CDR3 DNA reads TGTGCCACCAGCAGAGTTAGGGCTAGCGGGGGCAATGAGCAGTTCTTC.

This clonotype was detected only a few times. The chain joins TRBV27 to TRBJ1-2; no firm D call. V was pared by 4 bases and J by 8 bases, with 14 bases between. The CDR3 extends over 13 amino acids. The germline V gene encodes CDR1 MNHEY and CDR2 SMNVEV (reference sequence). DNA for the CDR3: TGTGCCAGCAGTTCTTCCAGTATCGGAGGCTACACCTTC. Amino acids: CASSSSSIGGYTF.

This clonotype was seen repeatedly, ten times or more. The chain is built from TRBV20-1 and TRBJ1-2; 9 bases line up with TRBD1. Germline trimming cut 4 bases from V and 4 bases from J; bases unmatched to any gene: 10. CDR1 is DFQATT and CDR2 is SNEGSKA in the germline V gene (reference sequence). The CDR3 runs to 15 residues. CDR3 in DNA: TGCAGTGCTACCTCCGAGACAGGGGGACCCTATGGCTACACCTTC. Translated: CSATSETGGPYGYTF.

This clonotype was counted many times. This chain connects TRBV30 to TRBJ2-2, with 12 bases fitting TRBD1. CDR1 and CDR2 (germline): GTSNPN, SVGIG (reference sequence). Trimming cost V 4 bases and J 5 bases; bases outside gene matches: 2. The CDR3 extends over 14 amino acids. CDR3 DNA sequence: TGTGCCTGGACGGGACAGGGGGCTACCGGGGAGCTGTTTTTT. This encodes CAWTGQGATGELFF.

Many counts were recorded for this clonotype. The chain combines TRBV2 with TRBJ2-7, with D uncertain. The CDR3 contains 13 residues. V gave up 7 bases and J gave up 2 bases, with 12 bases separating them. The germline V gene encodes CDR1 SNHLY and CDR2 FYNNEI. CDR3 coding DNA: TGTGCCAGCACTCCGGTACTTACCTACGAGCAGTACTTC. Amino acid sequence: CASTPVLTYEQYF.

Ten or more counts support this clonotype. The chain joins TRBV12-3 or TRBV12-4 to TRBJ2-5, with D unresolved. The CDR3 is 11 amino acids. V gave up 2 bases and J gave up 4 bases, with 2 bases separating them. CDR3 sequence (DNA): TGTGCCAGCAGTTTAACAGAGACCCAGTACTTC. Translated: CASSLTETQYF.